These 32 T cell receptor beta chains share one sample of origin, sequenced in a study of OX40 agonist ivuxolimab in advanced cancers. Sequenced by immunoSEQ multiplex PCR; TCRdb stores in-frame clones only, minus some. This sample has over 60,000 clones; 82% occur once, and the top ten carry less than 7.5%. Sequenced here: CD4+ or CD8+ T cells sorted from blood, sampled in a trial of the OX40 agonist ivuxolimab. These receptors all come from an adult with an advanced solid tumor such as melanoma, head and neck, liver or kidney cancer.

The V and J genes are TRBV7-3 and TRBJ2-3; TRBD2 agrees at 9 bases. This CDR3 is 16 amino acids long. The V gene end was trimmed by 5 bases and the J gene end by 4 bases; junction bases not matched to a gene: 10. CDR1 and CDR2 (germline): SGHTA, FQGTGA. The CDR3 DNA sequence: TGTGCCAGCAGCACAATAGCGGGGGCCCTCCCAGATACGCAGTATTTT. Residues: CASSTIAGALPDTQYF.

J is TRBJ2-3 and V is TRBV5-3, with 7 bases lining up with TRBD2. TRBV5-3 is flagged as an ORF with uncertain function. After removal of 3 bases from V and 2 bases from J, the junction contained 12 bases not matched to a gene. CDR3 size: 17 residues. Written as DNA, the CDR3 is TGTGCCAGAAGCTCAAAGACTAGCTCATGTTACACAGATACGCAGTATTTT. Amino acids: CARSSKTSSCYTDTQYF.

The chain carries TRBV19 and TRBJ2-2; 7 bases map to TRBD2. CDR3 length: 19 amino acids. J was trimmed by 3 bases and V by 0 bases; bases with no gene match: 13. Germline CDR1 is LNHDA and CDR2 is SQIVND (reference sequence). CDR3 bases: TGTGCCAGTAGTATAGATCTCCCCCCTAGCGGACTATACACCGGGGAGCTGTTTTTT. Translated: CASSIDLPPSGLYTGELFF.

V usage is TRBV14 and J usage is TRBJ1-4; D is ambiguous. The CDR3 is 16 amino acids. V lost 1 base and J lost 0, with 9 bases in between. Germline V lookup: CDR1 SGHDN, CDR2 FVKESK. The DNA of the CDR3 is TGTGCCAGCAGCCAAGCACTACAAGCAACTAATGAAAAACTGTTTTTT. Protein sequence: CASSQALQATNEKLFF.

Concerning this clone: One end of the junction fails to match germline, which may point to a read error. The chain uses TRBV11-2 and TRBJ1-2; weak D call: TRBD1 (6 bases). The CDR3 length is 10 residues. Germline V lookup: CDR1 SGHAT, CDR2 FQNNGV. The CDR3 coding sequence is TGTGCCAGCAGCCCATGGACAGTCCTCTTC. Amino acid sequence: CASSPWTVLF.

The rearrangement uses TRBV25-1 and TRBJ2-1; D gene uncertain. The germline V gene encodes CDR1 MGHDK and CDR2 SYGVNS. This CDR3 has 17 amino acids. The germline V and J ends were trimmed by 5 bases and 4 bases, with 21 bases remaining between them. CDR3 loop: CASSQTTPWAQYNEQFF. The DNA of the CDR3 is TGTGCCAGCAGTCAAACCACCCCATGGGCCCAATACAATGAGCAGTTCTTC.

The chain links TRBV7-8 to TRBJ1-4; D unclear. The germline V gene has CDR1 SGHVS and CDR2 FQNEAQ. Trimming shortened V by 5 bases and J by 1 base, and 11 bases separated the two germline ends. The CDR3 totals 15 residues. This CDR3 reads CASSRLHQTNEKLFF. CDR3 bases: TGTGCCAGCAGCCGCTTACATCAAACTAATGAAAAACTGTTTTTT. Complete variable domain (other parts from reference TRBV7-8 and TRBJ1-4): GAGVSQSPRYKVAKRGQDVALRCDPISGHVSLFWYQQALGQGPEFLTYFQNEAQLDKSGLPSDRFFAERPEGSVSTLKIQRTQQEDSAVYLCASSRLHQTNEKLFFGSGTQLSVL.

The chain uses TRBV5-1 and TRBJ1-2, with D possibly TRBD1 on 6 matching bases. This CDR3 has 13 residues. Germline V gene data show CDR1 as SGHRS and CDR2 as YFSETQ. Trimming left V 4 bases short and J 3 bases short, with 10 bases between. CDR3 protein: CASSPGTYYGYTF. CDR3 nucleotides: TGCGCCAGCAGCCCCGGGACATACTATGGCTACACCTTC.

V gene TRBV5-8 combines with J gene TRBJ2-7; a possible D gene is TRBD1 (6 bases). Germline CDR1 SGHTS, CDR2 YDEGEE. With 0 bases removed from V and 3 bases from J, the gap between germline ends came to 13 bases. This CDR3 is 15 amino acids long. The CDR3 spells CASSLGRRGHYEQYF. Written as DNA, the CDR3 is TGTGCCAGCAGCTTGGGACGTCGGGGACACTACGAGCAGTACTTC.

The V call is TRBV27, the J call TRBJ2-7; D uncertain. V gave up 8 bases and J gave up 0 bases, with 17 bases separating them. The CDR3 sequence is 15 residues long. Germline CDR1 and CDR2: MNHEY and SMNVEV (reference sequence). CDR3 loop: CASASLGSGSYEQYF. In nucleotides, the CDR3 is TGTGCCAGCGCCTCGTTGGGGTCCGGCTCCTACGAGCAGTACTTC.

This clone was found once. The CDR3 spells CASSRDGQSHYTF. The CDR3 DNA reads TGTGCCAGCAGTCGAGATGGACAGAGCCACTACACCTTC. The chain couples TRBV2 to TRBJ1-2; maybe TRBD1 (6 bases). CDR1 is SNHLY, CDR2 FYNNEI, per germline. The CDR3 runs to 13 residues. V dropped 5 bases and J dropped 10 bases, with 17 bases sitting between them.

This sequence joins TRBV28 and TRBJ1-2; TRBD1 matches 7 bases. Per the germline V gene, CDR1 is MDHEN and CDR2 is SYDVKM. V lost 7 bases and J lost 4; bases outside the gene matches: 12. This CDR3 has 15 residues. The CDR3 region is CASNRDRVSLYGYTF. The DNA of the CDR3 is TGTGCCAGCAATCGAGACAGGGTCTCTCTCTATGGCTACACCTTC.

The rearrangement joins TRBV5-1 to TRBJ1-1, with D maybe TRBD1 (5 bases). Germline V gene lookup returns CDR1 SGHRS and CDR2 YFSETQ. Trimming took 0 bases from V and 7 from J, leaving 7 bases between them. There are 12 residues in the CDR3. CDR3 coding DNA: TGCGCCAGCAGCTTGGGGAGGGGTGAAGCTTTCTTT. Residues: CASSLGRGEAFF.

The rearrangement uses TRBV2 and TRBJ1-4; TRBD1 might be the D (6 bases). CDR1 is SNHLY and CDR2 is FYNNEI in the germline V gene. Trimming removed 8 bases from V and 6 bases from J, with 16 bases in between. The CDR3 loop spans 14 amino acids. The CDR3 sequence is CASLLEGGDEKLFF. In DNA, the CDR3 is TGTGCCAGCCTGCTCGAGGGGGGGGATGAAAAACTGTTTTTT.

The rearrangement joins TRBV6-1 to TRBJ2-7; TRBD2 is a possible D gene (7 bases). The germline V gene has CDR1 MNHNS and CDR2 SASEGT. This CDR3 is built from 14 residues. The CDR3 sequence is CASGEVGGVYEQYV. CDR3 bases: TGTGCCAGCGGTGAGGTAGGGGGGGTCTACGAGCAGTACGTC.

The V gene is TRBV4-1, the J gene TRBJ1-1; D call uncertain. CDR3 length equals 13 residues. Germline CDR1 reads MGHRA; CDR2 reads YSYEKL. The ends were cut back, 3 bases at V and 0 bases at J, with 5 bases in the middle. The CDR3 DNA sequence: TGCGCCAGCAGCCAGATCATGAACACTGAAGCTTTCTTT. Protein sequence: CASSQIMNTEAFF.

V is TRBV7-8 and J is TRBJ2-3; D is uncertain. The germline V gene encodes CDR1 SGHVS and CDR2 FQNEAQ. Between the trimmed V and J ends, which lost 1 base and 0 bases, there was a span of 11 bases. This CDR3 is built from 16 residues. In DNA, the CDR3 is TGTGCCAGCAGCTTAGGGAGCATCGGAAGCACAGATACGCAGTATTTT. This sequence encodes CASSLGSIGSTDTQYF.

The rearrangement uses TRBV30 and TRBJ2-3, with D maybe TRBD2 (5 bases). Germline-derived CDR1 and CDR2 are GTSNPN and SVGIG (reference sequence). CDR3 size: 16 residues. Trimming took 1 base from V and 2 from J, leaving 16 bases between them. The CDR3 here is CAWSAGIRIYTDTQYF. The CDR3 nucleotides are TGTGCCTGGAGTGCCGGGATCCGCATTTACACAGATACGCAGTATTTT.

V is TRBV6-5 and J is TRBJ2-1; TRBD1 agrees at 7 bases. The CDR3 covers 15 residues. Germline V gene data show CDR1 as MNHEY and CDR2 as SVGAGI. The junction had 4 bases not matched to a gene; V was cut back by 5 bases and J by 0 bases. CDR3 residues: CASSLQGYSYNEQFF. The CDR3 bases are TGTGCCAGCAGTCTACAGGGGTACTCCTACAATGAGCAGTTCTTC.

The chain is built from TRBV7-3 and TRBJ2-1, with TRBD2 matching 11 bases. Per the germline V gene, CDR1 is SGHTA and CDR2 is FQGTGA. The CDR3 covers 15 residues. After removal of 5 bases from V and 7 bases from J, the junction contained 7 bases not matched to a gene. CDR3 in DNA: TGTGCCAGCAGCAATAGCGGGGGGGTTAGGAATGAGCAGTTCTTC. It encodes CASSNSGGVRNEQFF.

The V call is TRBV27, the J call TRBJ2-5; 8 positions agree with TRBD2. This CDR3 has 16 amino acids. Germline CDR1 MNHEY, CDR2 SMNVEV (reference sequence). The V gene end was trimmed by 1 base and the J gene end by 5 bases; junction bases not matched to a gene: 9. CDR3 region: CASSLWAGGSGETQYF. Here the CDR3 DNA reads TGTGCCAGCAGTTTATGGGCGGGAGGAAGTGGCGAGACCCAGTACTTC.

V usage is TRBV4-1 and J usage is TRBJ2-3; 8 nucleotides match TRBD2. Germline assignment: CDR1 MGHRA and CDR2 YSYEKL. Losses at the gene ends were 4 bases for V and 0 bases for J; bases not matched to a gene: 9. The CDR3 has 17 residues. The CDR3 is CASSPDDSGGSTDTQYF. CDR3 DNA: TGCGCCAGCAGCCCCGACGACAGCGGGGGAAGCACAGATACGCAGTATTTT.

This clone was counted a single time. The rearrangement uses TRBV2 and TRBJ2-1, with D possibly called TRBD1 or TRBD2 (5 bases each). Germline V CDR1 and CDR2: SNHLY, FYNNEI. CDR3 length: 12 amino acids. V was pared by 5 bases and J by 5 bases, with 7 bases between. CDR3 sequence (DNA): TGTGCCAGCAGTTGGGACCACAATGAGCAGTTCTTC. Amino acid sequence: CASSWDHNEQFF.

The rearrangement links TRBV4-3 to TRBJ2-5; possibly TRBD1 for D (6 bases). In germline, CDR1 is LGHNA, CDR2 YSLEER. V was trimmed by 0 bases and J by 4 bases, leaving 12 bases between them. The CDR3 is 15 amino acids. CDR3 residues: CASSQDPQGRETQYF. CDR3 nucleotide sequence: TGCGCCAGCAGCCAAGATCCGCAGGGGCGAGAGACCCAGTACTTC.

The chain couples TRBV9 to TRBJ2-4, with no clear D. V was trimmed by 3 bases and J by 8 bases, leaving 12 bases between them. Germline V gene data show CDR1 as SGDLS and CDR2 as YYNGEE. The CDR3 runs to 13 residues. The CDR3 sequence: CASSADQRDIQYF. In DNA, the CDR3 is TGTGCCAGCAGCGCAGACCAACGGGACATTCAGTACTTC.

The chain joins TRBV6-5 to TRBJ1-2; D is perhaps TRBD1 (5 bases). Germline V gene lookup returns CDR1 MNHEY and CDR2 SVGAGI. The CDR3 has 15 amino acids. Between the trimmed V and J ends, which lost 4 bases and 4 bases, there was a span of 16 bases. Here the CDR3 DNA reads TGTGCCAGCAGTTCGGATAGGGAAAGGGGCTATGGCTACACCTTC. Protein product: CASSSDRERGYGYTF.

This rearrangement joins TRBV28 to TRBJ1-2, with 7 bases fitting TRBD1. The V segment lost 4 bases and the J segment 4 bases; nucleotides outside the gene matches: 3. The CDR3 is 13 residues long. Germline lookup yields CDR1 MDHEN and CDR2 SYDVKM. CDR3 DNA sequence: TGTGCCAGCAGTTCCGGGACAGTCTATGGCTACACCTTC. Protein sequence: CASSSGTVYGYTF.

This clone was seen once. This chain joins TRBV13 and TRBJ2-1; the match to TRBD2 covers 8 bases. There are 15 residues in the CDR3. V lost 10 bases and J lost 8; bases outside the gene matches: 16. CDR1 and CDR2 from the germline V gene are PRHDT and FYEKMQ (reference sequence). CDR3: CATARGGTRTYEQFF. The CDR3 DNA sequence: TGTGCCACAGCGCGGGGCGGGACTAGGACATATGAGCAGTTCTTC. Full variable domain (missing parts from reference TRBV13 and TRBJ2-1): AAGVIQSPRHLIKEKRETATLKCYPIPRHDTVYWYQQGPGQDPQFLISFYEKMQSDKGSIPDRFSAQQFSDYHSELNMSSLELGDSALYFCATARGGTRTYEQFFGPGTRLTVL.

V and J are TRBV2 and TRBJ2-3; the match to TRBD1 covers 10 bases. Losses at the gene ends were 9 bases for V and 6 bases for J; bases not matched to a gene: 3. CDR3 length equals 12 residues. CDR1 and CDR2 (germline): SNHLY, FYNNEI. CDR3 sequence: CARTGGVDTQYF. In DNA, the CDR3 is TGTGCCAGGACAGGGGGCGTCGATACGCAGTATTTT. Combining the CDR3 with reference TRBV2 and TRBJ2-3 gives the whole variable domain EPEVTQTPSHQVTQMGQEVILRCVPISNHLYFYWYRQILGQKVEFLVSFYNNEISEKSEIFDDQFSVERPDGSNFTLKIRSTKLEDSAMYFCARTGGVDTQYFGPGTRLTVL.

This chain connects TRBV10-3 to TRBJ2-7; perhaps D is TRBD1 or TRBD2 (5 bases each). Trimming pared 8 bases from V and 0 bases from J, leaving 14 bases between. Germline CDR1 reads ENHRY; CDR2 reads SYGVKD. The CDR3 sequence is 14 residues long. This chain's CDR3 is CAIEGATVSYEQYV. The CDR3 region has the DNA TGTGCCATCGAGGGTGCGACAGTCTCCTACGAGCAGTACGTC.

This chain links TRBV2 with TRBJ2-3; D uncertain. Germline assignment: CDR1 SNHLY and CDR2 FYNNEI. V was clipped by 1 base and J by 4 bases, with 6 bases between them. The CDR3 is 13 amino acids. The CDR3 sequence is CASSEEWADTQYF. DNA for the CDR3: TGTGCCAGCAGTGAAGAGTGGGCAGATACGCAGTATTTT.

The chain is built from TRBV18 and TRBJ2-1; weak D call: TRBD1 (6 bases). The V gene lost 0 bases and the J gene lost 0 bases, with 9 bases spanning the gap. This CDR3 is 16 amino acids long. CDR1 is KGHSH and CDR2 is LQKENI in the germline V gene. CDR3 sequence reads: CASSPPNRASYNEQFF. In DNA, the CDR3 is TGTGCCAGCTCACCACCCAACAGGGCCTCCTACAATGAGCAGTTCTTC.